The source of this T cell receptor beta chain is a study of human T cells and chemical hapten exposure. Overall study: Alopecia universalis, totalis or areata was present in patients who were mostly female. General study results and limits: The study found that DPC sensitization did not change TCRs above 1 in 1000 frequency. Compared to controls, expanded TCRs made significantly more large clusters of similar CDR3s.

Trimming cost V 0 bases and J 5 bases, with 7 bases left between them. This CDR3 has 13 residues. CDR1 is MNHEY and CDR2 is SMNVEV in the germline V gene (reference sequence). Regarding treatment: therapeutic diphenylcyclopropenone sensitization with weekly scalp DPC. To note about this clonotype: No antigen is known for it.

Library preparation tagged each individual cDNA molecule with a unique molecular identifier. Original processing notes: A per-sample median of around 100,000 TCRs was observed, with a range of roughly 20,000 to 690,600. TCRdb re-analysed the reads in MiXCR, keeping a single row per CDR3 protein. The V and J calls were determined by TCRdb, not by the authors. The sample gives under 850 distinct CDR3 sequences, around 59% of which show up once; about 8% is in the top ten. The sample was whole blood, taken before DPC sensitization or 2, 6, or about 24 weeks after (not recorded which). This chain uses TRBV27 with TRBJ1-1, with no clear D. This clonotype was sampled from an adult with alopecia areata. Some clones in this sample may be carry-over from other donors' samples. This table probably holds off-target reads from a library built for another chain. DNA of the CDR3: TGTGCCAGCAGTTTATCAATCAGGACTGAAGCTTTCTTT. Protein: CASSLSIRTEAFF.